These T cell receptor beta chains were read from a single sample in a study of cytomegalovirus exposure and HLA in healthy donors. This table comes from immunoSEQ multiplex PCR, and its TCRdb copy is limited to in-frame clones, with some not included. The data hold about 120,000 clones, with roughly 80% observed a single time. Sequenced: PBMCs. Every receptor here comes from a female donor in good health and CMV-seronegative. The CDR3 runs from the conserved cysteine through the conserved F or W.

TRBV7-9	TRBJ2-6	CASSFLPSGGAPGANVLTF
TRBV7-9	TRBJ2-2	CASSSRSDTGELFF
TRBV21-1	TRBJ2-5	CAPTGETQYF
TRBV19	TRBJ2-7	CASSIGESYEQYF
TRBV5-1	TRBJ2-2	CASSYLAGGHPGELFF
TRBV11-2	TRBJ1-6	CASRLGTESSYNSPLHF
TRBV4-1	TRBJ2-7	CASTSTPGQNYEQYF
TRBV7-2	TRBJ2-7	CASSLEGSGVYEQYF
TRBV7-2	TRBJ1-2	CASRSTGIGGYTF
TRBV30	TRBJ1-6	CAWTVGSSYNSPLHF
TRBV9	TRBJ1-1	CASSAPTANTEAFF
TRBV5-1	TRBJ2-2	CASSWGRQGRTGELFF
TRBV2	TRBJ2-7	CASSDFTHEQYF
TRBV19	TRBJ1-2	CASSKTLGSPSYGYTF
TRBV18	TRBJ2-5	CASSPRRVAGGYQETQYF
TRBV27	TRBJ1-5	CASRSNSNQPQHF
TRBV7-9	TRBJ1-2	CASSRLSGGYTF
TRBV7-7	TRBJ2-5	CASSLNGGDQETQYF
TRBV29-1	TRBJ1-1	CSVSRMNTEAFF
TRBV18	TRBJ2-5	CASSPSGETQYF
TRBV12-2	TRBJ1-2	CASRLDRGREYDYTF
TRBV7-2	TRBJ2-1	CASIQRGGRYNEQFF
TRBV6-1	TRBJ2-7	CASRTTTGREQYF
TRBV30	TRBJ2-3	CAWSYYRGTSGGLDTQYF
TRBV5-1	TRBJ2-5	CASSMGGVGTQYF
TRBV29-1	TRBJ2-2	CSGREGGANTGELFF
TRBV7-3	TRBJ1-6	CASSLYPGGGGSPLHF
TRBV6-1	TRBJ2-7	CASSEAGTGAYEQYF
TRBV7-3	TRBJ2-2	CASSSSGEIGELFF
TRBV18	TRBJ2-1	CASSQTGGPQQFF
TRBV5-1	TRBJ1-6	CASSLIPGGVNSPLHF
TRBV5-1	TRBJ2-1	CASSLLGVEQFF
TRBV6-5	TRBJ2-7	CASSRRLRYEQYF
TRBV6-1	TRBJ1-1	CASSERRGPNTEAFF
TRBV28	TRBJ2-1	CASSPYWDRVEDEEQFF
TRBV28	TRBJ1-1	CASRRDRRSEAFF
TRBV6-5	TRBJ2-5	CASSSRGWQETQYF
TRBV7-8	TRBJ2-7	CATEGAYEQYF
TRBV10-3	TRBJ2-4	CAISETGGENIQYF
TRBV5-1	TRBJ2-5	CASRLQTSGEETQYF
TRBV5-4	TRBJ2-3	CASSTIAGGPTDTQYF
TRBV25-1	TRBJ2-7	CASSELGGGSSYEQYF
TRBV5-1	TRBJ2-2	CASSLGQGNTGELFF
TRBV30	TRBJ1-3	CAWSVLGNTIYF
TRBV28	TRBJ1-3	CASSVGQGRNTIYF
TRBV10-2	TRBJ2-5	CASSELGLAGANQETQYF
TRBV4-3	TRBJ1-2	CASSQEQGDGYTF
TRBV19	TRBJ2-2	CASSSRDRGRFGELFF
TRBV18	TRBJ2-5	CASSLEETQYF
TRBV7-2	TRBJ1-5	CASSYRGEQPQHF
TRBV19	TRBJ2-6	CATLRRSGGAAGANVLTF
TRBV5-8	TRBJ2-3	CASSFNSRTDTQYF
TRBV18	TRBJ1-4	CASSPGRQAATNEKLFF
TRBV11-2	TRBJ2-2	CASSLAGQTGELFF
TRBV7-3	TRBJ1-6	CASSALGSSPLHF
TRBV30	TRBJ1-2	CAYKTGVYGYTF